Shown below are 18 T cell receptor beta chains from a single sample sequenced in a study of regulatory T cells in long-lasting Graves disease (dated by TCRdb to the early 2020s). What this sample's time point label stands for: newly diagnosed GD, antithyroid drugs for less than 3 months. RNA was extracted from PBMCs in TRIzol for both TCR sequencing and RNA sequencing. Libraries were made using multiplex PCR. Sequencing used an Illumina HiSeq 4000. To build TCR beta libraries, CDR3 regions were amplified by Arm-PCR using iRepertoire HTBI primers. TCRdb ran its own pipeline on the public reads, namely fastp trimming at Q25 and MiXCR clone calling, and kept in-frame beta chains. When rows share a CDR3 protein, they turn into one entry using the most common DNA and genes. The table for this sample lists about 530,000 distinct CDR3 sequences; around 15% of them were counted only once. The leading ten clones occupy around 25% of the sample.

The data also belong to a second study, concerning T cells in Graves' hyperthyroidism and ophthalmopathy.

Source: peripheral blood mononuclear cells (PBMCs), taken at new diagnosis, from a patient treated with antithyroid drugs. These receptors came from a woman aged 35-65 years with Graves disease. Donor details come from another sample of the same person, matched by shared clones.

This clonotype was detected ten times or more. The rearrangement joins TRBV9 to TRBJ2-7; a weak D match, TRBD1 (7 bases). This CDR3 is 15 amino acids long. The ends were cut back, 0 bases at V and 0 bases at J, with 10 bases in the middle. CDR1 and CDR2 from the germline V gene are SGDLS and YYNGEE. The CDR3 here is CASSVAGGNSYEQYF. The CDR3 coding sequence is TGTGCCAGCAGCGTAGCAGGGGGGAACTCCTACGAGCAGTACTTC.

This clonotype occurred many times. The CDR3 region has the DNA TGTGCCATCAGTGAATCGGAGGGAAGGGCATCAGAGCATTTT. Translated, it gives CAISESEGRASEHF. The chain joins TRBV10-3 to TRBJ1-5; no reliable D call. Trimming stripped 3 bases from V and 14 bases from J, with 20 bases between. The CDR3 contains 14 residues. The germline gives CDR1 ENHRY, CDR2 SYGVKD.

This clonotype was seen at least ten times. This chain joins TRBV5-1 and TRBJ1-6; weak D call: TRBD1 (6 bases). CDR3 length equals 15 residues. With 0 bases removed from V and 10 bases from J, the gap between germline ends came to 14 bases. Germline V lookup: CDR1 SGHRS, CDR2 YFSETQ. Written as DNA, the CDR3 is TGCGCCAGCAGCTTGGGTAATACAGGGCAATCACCCCTCCACTTT. Amino acids: CASSLGNTGQSPLHF.

The gene calls are TRBV20-1 and TRBJ1-5; TRBD1 might be the D (6 bases). Germline CDR1 is DFQATT and CDR2 is SNEGSKA (reference sequence). V gave up 4 bases and J gave up 0 bases, with 16 bases separating them. This CDR3 is 16 amino acids long. In DNA form, the CDR3 reads TGCAGTGCTACCCCATTGGGGGGGCCTAGCAATCAGCCCCAGCATTTT. Its translation: CSATPLGGPSNQPQHF.

Ten or more counts support this clonotype. V usage is TRBV7-9 and J usage is TRBJ2-1; D possibly corresponds to TRBD1 (5 bases). This CDR3 region has 12 residues. Between the trimmed V and J ends, which lost 5 bases and 14 bases, there was a span of 16 bases. Germline V gene sequence: CDR1 SEHNR, CDR2 FQNEAQ (reference sequence). CDR3 nucleotide sequence: TGTGCCAGCAGCGCGCAGGGTCAAGTTAAGTTCTTC. Translating gives CASSAQGQVKFF.

This clonotype occurred many times. The chain has TRBV13 and TRBJ1-2; no firm D call. Per germline, CDR1 PRHDT and CDR2 FYEKMQ (reference sequence). Trimming stripped 1 base from V and 4 bases from J, with 4 bases between. The length of the CDR3 is 12 residues. The CDR3 region has the DNA TGTGCCAGCAGCTTAGTACTCTATGGCTACACCTTC. It codes for CASSLVLYGYTF. The complete variable domain, with remaining parts taken from reference TRBV13 and TRBJ1-2, reads AAGVIQSPRHLIKEKRETATLKCYPIPRHDTVYWYQQGPGQDPQFLISFYEKMQSDKGSIPDRFSAQQFSDYHSELNMSSLELGDSALYFCASSLVLYGYTFGSGTRLTVV.

This chain joins TRBV20-1 and TRBJ1-6; D uncertain. Trimming removed 4 bases from V and 3 bases from J, with 10 bases in between. The CDR3 loop spans 14 amino acids. Germline V gene data show CDR1 as DFQATT and CDR2 as SNEGSKA (reference sequence). CDR3 nucleotides: TGCAGTGCTATATTGCCTGGCTATAATTCACCCCTCCACTTT. Translated, it gives CSAILPGYNSPLHF.

This clonotype was observed at least ten times. The rearrangement uses TRBV5-1 and TRBJ2-7; weak D call: TRBD1 (6 bases). The CDR3 totals 14 residues. Trimming pared 3 bases from V and 2 bases from J, leaving 12 bases between. The germline CDR1 and CDR2 sequences are SGHRS and YFSETQ. The CDR3 protein is CASSSAQGTYEQYF. CDR3 DNA: TGCGCCAGCAGCTCGGCACAGGGAACCTACGAGCAGTACTTC. Together with reference TRBV5-1 and TRBJ2-7, the CDR3 gives the full variable domain: KAGVTQTPRYLIKTRGQQVTLSCSPISGHRSVSWYQQTPGQGLQFLFEYFSETQRNKGNFPGRFSGRQFSNSRSEMNVSTLELGDSALYLCASSSAQGTYEQYFGPGTRLTVT.

There are many counts of this clonotype. The CDR3 here is CASSLRPYGEAFF. The CDR3 DNA is TGTGCCAGCAGTTTAAGGCCCTACGGAGAAGCTTTCTTT. V usage is TRBV6-5 and J usage is TRBJ1-1; D is uncertain. Germline-derived CDR1 and CDR2 are MNHEY and SVGAGI. The ends were cut back, 4 bases at V and 8 bases at J, with 14 bases in the middle. The CDR3 is 13 residues long.

This clonotype was recorded at least ten times. The chain is built from TRBV12-3 or TRBV12-4 and TRBJ1-2; D is unclear. Trimming shortened V by 7 bases and J by 7 bases, and 19 bases separated the two germline ends. This CDR3 is built from 14 residues. This chain's CDR3 is CASTLFGSWGGYTF. The CDR3 DNA sequence: TGTGCCAGCACCTTATTTGGGTCTTGGGGTGGCTACACCTTC.

This clonotype has ten or more counts. J is TRBJ1-1 and V is TRBV12-5, with unresolved D. Germline V gene lookup returns CDR1 LGHNT and CDR2 FRNRAP. This CDR3 comprises 10 residues. Trimming shortened V by 5 bases and J by 8 bases, and 6 bases separated the two germline ends. Here the CDR3 reads CASGLGEAFF. For the CDR3, the DNA is TGTGCTAGTGGTCTCGGCGAAGCTTTCTTT.

V usage is TRBV5-1 and J usage is TRBJ2-3, with D possibly being TRBD1 or TRBD2 (5 bases each). The CDR3 contains 17 residues. V was clipped by 0 bases and J by 2 bases, with 16 bases between them. The germline V gene encodes CDR1 SGHRS and CDR2 YFSETQ. CDR3 coding DNA: TGCGCCAGCAGCTTGGGGGGGTCACCCACCAACACAGATACGCAGTATTTT. Amino acids: CASSLGGSPTNTDTQYF. Full variable domain (missing parts from reference TRBV5-1 and TRBJ2-3): KAGVTQTPRYLIKTRGQQVTLSCSPISGHRSVSWYQQTPGQGLQFLFEYFSETQRNKGNFPGRFSGRQFSNSRSEMNVSTLELGDSALYLCASSLGGSPTNTDTQYFGPGTRLTVL.

This clonotype was counted a few times. CDR3 coding DNA: TGTGCCAGCAGCCTGAACGAGGGTAGAAACACTGAAGCTTTCTTT. It codes for CASSLNEGRNTEAFF. The V call is TRBV5-6, the J call TRBJ1-1, with D hard to call. CDR1 is SGHDT, CDR2 YYEEEE, per germline. V lost 4 bases to trimming and J lost 2 bases, with 15 bases between them. CDR3 length equals 15 residues.

The J gene is TRBJ1-3, the V gene TRBV5-4; D may be TRBD1 (5 bases). The CDR3 has 16 amino acids. Deletions cut 4 bases from V and 0 bases from J, with 14 bases between. Germline CDR1 SGHNT, CDR2 YYREEE (reference sequence). The CDR3 DNA reads as TGTGCCAGCAGCCCGGGACTGGGAAACTCTGGAAACACCATATATTTT. As protein: CASSPGLGNSGNTIYF.

The sample holds many counts of this clonotype. The J gene is TRBJ2-2, the V gene TRBV28, with TRBD1 as a possible D gene (6 bases). Germline V gives CDR1 MDHEN, CDR2 SYDVKM. Trimming shortened V by 6 bases and J by 5 bases, and 13 bases separated the two germline ends. The CDR3 is made up of 14 amino acids. The CDR3 DNA reads as TGTGCCAGCAGCCAGATTCAGGGGACCGGGGAGCTGTTTTTT. It translates to CASSQIQGTGELFF.

This chain connects TRBV27 to TRBJ1-2; the match to TRBD1 covers 7 bases. V gave up 2 bases and J gave up 7 bases; unmatched junction bases: 7. Germline-derived CDR1 and CDR2 are MNHEY and SMNVEV (reference sequence). This CDR3 comprises 14 residues. The DNA for the CDR3 is TGTGCCAGCAGTTTAAACAGGGGAGTCGGTGGCTACACCTTC. Protein product: CASSLNRGVGGYTF.

The chain joins TRBV2 to TRBJ2-7; TRBD1 matches at 7 bases. The CDR3 spans 14 residues. The germline CDR1 and CDR2 sequences are SNHLY and FYNNEI. J gave up 6 bases and V 5 bases, and 10 bases lay outside the gene matches. In DNA form, the CDR3 reads TGTGCCAGCAGTTTACCGCAGGGGGTAGTCGAGCAGTACTTC. Residues: CASSLPQGVVEQYF.

CDR3 sequence: CASRPEPSTDTQYF. The CDR3 DNA sequence: TGCGCCAGCAGGCCGGAACCTAGCACAGATACGCAGTATTTT. The genes are TRBV5-1 and TRBJ2-3; the D is unclear. Germline values: CDR1 SGHRS, CDR2 YFSETQ. CDR3 size: 14 residues. V lost 5 bases and J 0 bases, leaving 10 bases between the germline ends.